This T cell receptor beta chain stems from a study of cytomegalovirus exposure and HLA in healthy donors. V was shortened by 1 base and J by 1 base, with 2 bases between the two germline ends. CDR1 is SGHDT, CDR2 YYEEEE, per germline. The length of the CDR3 is 12 residues. Points on this clone: The sample carries other DNA sequences with the same CDR3.

Use of 60 Vbeta and 13 Jbeta primers characterized the PCR. Repertoires were generated with immunoSEQ multiplex PCR, while TCRdb's copy carries only in-frame clones and drops some. Of over 150,000 clones detected, about 71% appear once; the ten largest clones hold approximately 3%. The source is a woman aged 25 to 45 in good health and CMV-seronegative. V and J are TRBV5-6 and TRBJ1-2, with D uncertain. The sequenced sample was PBMCs. The CDR3 spells CASSLRNYGYTF. CDR3 nucleotide sequence: TGTGCCAGCAGCTTGCGTAACTATGGCTACACCTTC.